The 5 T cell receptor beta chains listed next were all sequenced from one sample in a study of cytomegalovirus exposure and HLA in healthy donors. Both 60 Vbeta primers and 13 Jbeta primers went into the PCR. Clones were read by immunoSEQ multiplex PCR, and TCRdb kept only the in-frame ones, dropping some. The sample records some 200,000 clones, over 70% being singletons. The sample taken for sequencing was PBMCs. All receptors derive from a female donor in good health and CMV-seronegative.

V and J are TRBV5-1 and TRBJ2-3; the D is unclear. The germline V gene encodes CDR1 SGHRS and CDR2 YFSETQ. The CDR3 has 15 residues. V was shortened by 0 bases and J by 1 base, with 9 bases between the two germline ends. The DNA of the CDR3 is TGCGCCAGCAGCTTGGGACACTCGGGCACAGATACGCAGTATTTT. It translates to CASSLGHSGTDTQYF.

The CDR3 DNA sequence: TGTGCCAGCACCTTCCTCGGACAGGGAACGCAGTACTTC. Its protein product is CASTFLGQGTQYF. The J gene is TRBJ2-7, the V gene TRBV5-8; 8 bases agree with TRBD1. V trimming: 6 bases; J trimming: 9 bases; junction bases outside the gene matches: 11. In germline, CDR1 is SGHTS, CDR2 YDEGEE. This CDR3 is 13 amino acids long.

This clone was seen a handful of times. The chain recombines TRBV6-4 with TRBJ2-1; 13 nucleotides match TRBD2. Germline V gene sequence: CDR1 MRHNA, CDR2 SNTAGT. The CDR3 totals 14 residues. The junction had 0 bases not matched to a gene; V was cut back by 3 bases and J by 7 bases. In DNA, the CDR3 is TGTGCCAGCAGTGAGGGACTAGCGGGAAATGAGCAGTTCTTC. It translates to CASSEGLAGNEQFF.

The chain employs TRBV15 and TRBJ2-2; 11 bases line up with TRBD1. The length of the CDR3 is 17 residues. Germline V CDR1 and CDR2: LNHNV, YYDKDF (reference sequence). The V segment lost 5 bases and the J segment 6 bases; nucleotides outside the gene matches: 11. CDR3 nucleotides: TGTGCCACCAGCCCCACGGGCGGGACAGGGGGACCCGGGGAGCTGTTTTTT. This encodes CATSPTGGTGGPGELFF.

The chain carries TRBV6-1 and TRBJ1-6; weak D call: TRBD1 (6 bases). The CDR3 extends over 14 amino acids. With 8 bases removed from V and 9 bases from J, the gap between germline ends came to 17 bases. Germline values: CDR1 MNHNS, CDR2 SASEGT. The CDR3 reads CASAEQGLTSPLHF. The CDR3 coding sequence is TGTGCCAGCGCCGAACAGGGTTTGACTTCACCCCTCCACTTT.